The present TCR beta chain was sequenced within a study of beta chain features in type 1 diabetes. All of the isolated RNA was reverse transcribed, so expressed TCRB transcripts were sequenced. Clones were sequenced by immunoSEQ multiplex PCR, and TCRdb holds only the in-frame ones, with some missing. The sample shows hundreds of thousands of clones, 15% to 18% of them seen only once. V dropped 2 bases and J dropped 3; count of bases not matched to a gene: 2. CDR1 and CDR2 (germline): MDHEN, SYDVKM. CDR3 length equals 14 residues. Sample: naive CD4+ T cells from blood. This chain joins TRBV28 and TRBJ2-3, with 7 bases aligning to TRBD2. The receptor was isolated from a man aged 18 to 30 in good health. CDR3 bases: TGTGCCAGCAGTTTAGGCGGGAGAACAGATACGCAGTATTTT. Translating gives CASSLGGRTDTQYF.